A selection of T cell receptor beta chains follows, all from one sample in a study of blood T cell repertoires in COVID-19. The protocol was immunoSEQ multiplex PCR, while the TCRdb copy is restricted to in-frame clones and leaves out a portion. This repertoire shows around 100,000 clones, approximately 86% found once; its top ten account for about 4.5%. The sequenced sample was peripheral blood. The receptors shown here come from a middle-aged man with acute or convalescent COVID-19. Each CDR3 is given with its conserved first and last residue. A D gene is named only where the DNA matches it firmly. Clone size is shown for a subset of rows, as once, few, many or a class of expanded clone.

abundance	d_gene	v_gene	j_gene	CDR3aa	CDR3nt
-	-	TRBV4-1	TRBJ1-3	CASSQEEDAGAGNTIYF	TGCGCCAGCAGCCAAGAGGAGGACGCAGGGGCCGGAAACACCATATATTTT
-	-	TRBV11-1	TRBJ2-5	CASSFGETQYF	TGTGCCAGCAGCTTCGGGGAGACCCAGTACTTC
-	-	TRBV12-3/TRBV12-4	TRBJ1-2	CASSLANYYGYTF	TGTGCCAGCAGTTTAGCCAACTACTATGGCTACACCTTC
-	-	TRBV3-1/TRBV3-2	TRBJ2-5	CASSQLLEETQYF	TGTGCCAGCAGCCAATTACTCGAAGAGACCCAGTACTTC
-	-	TRBV3-1/TRBV3-2	TRBJ1-6	CASSQRNSPLHF	TGTGCCAGCAGCCAGAGAAATTCACCCCTCCACTTT
-	-	TRBV19	TRBJ2-1	CASSPYSGSSYNEQFF	TGTGCCAGTAGCCCCTATAGCGGTTCCTCCTACAATGAGCAGTTCTTC
-	-	TRBV7-2	TRBJ2-2	CASSLDSGNTGELFF	TGTGCCAGCAGCTTAGATAGCGGGAACACCGGGGAGCTGTTTTTT
-	TRBD1	TRBV19	TRBJ2-1	CASRGQGGNEQFF	TGTGCCAGTAGAGGACAGGGGGGGAATGAGCAGTTCTTC
-	-	TRBV19	TRBJ1-1	CASSIDGNTEAFF	TGTGCCAGTAGTATAGATGGCAACACTGAAGCTTTCTTT
-	-	TRBV6-5	TRBJ2-7	CASITATPIYEQYF	TGTGCCAGCATTACAGCCACACCTATTTACGAGCAGTACTTC
-	-	TRBV9	TRBJ1-2	CASSVHRDGYTF	TGTGCCAGCAGCGTACACAGGGATGGCTACACCTTC
-	TRBD1	TRBV5-4	TRBJ2-5	CASSLGTGGKETQYF	TGTGCCAGCAGCTTGGGGACAGGGGGTAAAGAGACCCAGTACTTC
-	TRBD1	TRBV5-4	TRBJ2-3	CASSLGQGSTDTQYF	TGTGCCAGCAGCTTGGGACAGGGGAGCACAGATACGCAGTATTTT
-	TRBD1	TRBV7-2	TRBJ1-2	CASSLNPDRVLGNYGYTF	TGTGCCAGCAGCTTAAACCCGGACAGGGTCCTTGGAAACTATGGCTACACCTTC
-	-	TRBV12-2	TRBJ1-1	CASRSTVRTRGTEAFF	TGTGCAAGTCGCTCAACCGTCCGAACCCGCGGCACTGAAGCTTTCTTT
-	-	TRBV3-1/TRBV3-2	TRBJ1-2	CASSPRGSYYGYTF	TGTGCCAGCAGCCCGAGGGGGAGTTACTATGGCTACACCTTC
once	TRBD2	TRBV7-9	TRBJ2-1	CASSPEGRSGGEQFF	TGTGCCAGCAGCCCGGAGGGCCGCTCGGGGGGTGAGCAGTTCTTC
few	TRBD2	TRBV18	TRBJ2-1	CASSPPAGLAVPYNEQFF	TGTGCCAGCTCACCACCGGCGGGACTAGCGGTCCCCTACAATGAGCAGTTCTTC
-	TRBD1	TRBV7-7	TRBJ2-2	CASSSTGTGGIGELFF	TGTGCTAGCAGCTCAACCGGGACAGGGGGCATCGGGGAGCTGTTTTTT
-	TRBD2	TRBV6-6	TRBJ2-1	CASSYASGSGEQFF	TGTGCCAGCAGTTACGCTAGCGGGAGCGGAGAGCAGTTCTTC
few	-	TRBV20-1	TRBJ1-1	CSASWEDTEAFF	TGCAGTGCTAGTTGGGAGGACACTGAAGCTTTCTTT
-	TRBD1	TRBV5-8	TRBJ1-5	CASSLTGVDNQPQHF	TGTGCCAGCAGTCTCACAGGGGTTGACAATCAGCCCCAGCATTTT
-	TRBD1	TRBV30	TRBJ1-2	CAWREGQGYSGYTF	TGTGCCTGGAGGGAGGGACAGGGGTATAGTGGCTACACCTTC
-	-	TRBV11-2	TRBJ1-3	CASSFSVGGGNTIYF	TGTGCCAGCAGCTTTTCCGTTGGAGGAGGAAACACCATATATTTT
-	TRBD1	TRBV5-1	TRBJ2-2	CASSLGQGAVGELFF	TGCGCCAGCAGCTTGGGACAGGGGGCGGTCGGGGAGCTGTTTTTT